Following are 11 T cell receptor beta chains from one sample sequenced in a study of shared clonotypes between healthy human individuals. Some clones are missing from TCRdb's copy, which holds only in-frame ones; the method was immunoSEQ multiplex PCR. The table records about 680,000 clones, about 74% of them present only once. The sequencing sample was made of memory CD4+ T cells sorted from blood. The subset: CD45RA-negative fraction. The source of these receptors is a woman in her twenties or thirties in good health.

The rearrangement uses TRBV5-6 and TRBJ1-1; possible D gene TRBD1, 6 bases. The CDR3 is 14 amino acids. Germline-derived CDR1 and CDR2 are SGHDT and YYEEEE. V was shortened by 3 bases and J by 1 base, with 10 bases between the two germline ends. The CDR3 DNA reads as TGTGCCAGCAGCTGGCCGGGGGCGAACACTGAAGCTTTCTTT. Its protein product is CASSWPGANTEAFF.

A remark on this clone: Additional DNA sequences in this sample encode the identical CDR3. The rearrangement joins TRBV10-3 to TRBJ2-1; 11 bases align to TRBD2. CDR1 is ENHRY and CDR2 is SYGVKD in the germline V gene. The length of the CDR3 is 13 residues. After removal of 10 bases from V and 4 bases from J, the junction contained 3 bases not matched to a gene. CDR3 in amino acids: CATGTSGYNEQFF. CDR3 nucleotide sequence: TGTGCCACCGGGACTAGCGGATACAATGAGCAGTTCTTC.

This clone was recorded once. The gene calls are TRBV6-6 and TRBJ2-1, with D perhaps matching TRBD2 (6 bases). Germline CDR1 MNHNY, CDR2 SVGAGI (reference sequence). The CDR3 consists of 13 residues. V gave up 2 bases and J gave up 6 bases, with 8 bases separating them. CDR3 amino acids: CASSYDGGNEQFF. The DNA for the CDR3 is TGTGCCAGCAGTTACGACGGGGGCAATGAGCAGTTCTTC.

CDR3 residues: CAISENRNQPQHF. The CDR3 DNA is TGTGCCATCAGTGAGAATAGGAATCAGCCCCAGCATTTT. This chain joins TRBV10-3 and TRBJ1-5; D is unresolved. The CDR3 consists of 13 residues. V was shortened by 2 bases and J by 4 bases, with 6 bases between the two germline ends. The germline CDR1 and CDR2 sequences are ENHRY and SYGVKD.

This clone has just a few counts. The chain couples TRBV7-9 to TRBJ2-5; 9 bases match TRBD1. This CDR3 comprises 14 residues. Germline CDR1 SEHNR, CDR2 FQNEAQ (reference sequence). Trimming cost V 2 bases and J 4 bases; bases outside gene matches: 2. The CDR3 sequence: CASSLTGGGETQYF. The DNA for the CDR3 is TGTGCCAGCAGCTTAACAGGGGGCGGAGAGACCCAGTACTTC.

The V call is TRBV5-5, the J call TRBJ2-7; TRBD1 aligns across 8 bases. The CDR3 is made up of 13 amino acids. The germline CDR1 and CDR2 sequences are SGHKS and YYEKEE (reference sequence). Trimming cost V 3 bases and J 1 base; bases outside gene matches: 0. The CDR3 sequence: CASSWTGSYEQYF. The CDR3 nucleotides read TGTGCCAGCAGCTGGACAGGGTCCTACGAGCAGTACTTC.

This clone was found a few times. The rearrangement links TRBV30 to TRBJ2-5; no definite D call. Germline V gives CDR1 GTSNPN, CDR2 SVGIG (reference sequence). V shed 0 bases and J shed 0 bases, with 11 bases lying between them. This CDR3 contains 15 residues. The CDR3 DNA sequence: TGTGCCTGGAGTGTACTTGCGATGGACCAAGAGACCCAGTACTTC. It specifies CAWSVLAMDQETQYF. The whole variable domain, filled in from reference TRBV30 and TRBJ2-5, reads SQTIHQWPATLVQPVGSPLSLECTVEGTSNPNLYWYRQAAGRGLQLLFYSVGIGQISSEVPQNLSASRPQDRQFILSSKKLLLSDSGFYLCAWSVLAMDQETQYFGPGTRLLVL.

There are a few counts of this clone. The chain is built from TRBV2 and TRBJ2-7, with a possible D match to TRBD2 (5 bases). Looked up from germline, CDR1 is SNHLY and CDR2 is FYNNEI. This CDR3 spans 14 amino acids. The V end was cut by 1 base, the J end by 4 bases, with 11 bases between. The CDR3 reads CASSEGLGGYEQYF. CDR3 nucleotide sequence: TGTGCCAGCAGTGAAGGACTGGGCGGGTACGAGCAGTACTTC.

V and J are TRBV6-1 and TRBJ1-1; no definite D call. This CDR3 is 14 amino acids long. V was clipped by 0 bases and J by 4 bases, with 9 bases between them. Germline V gene data show CDR1 as MNHNS and CDR2 as SASEGT. Written as DNA, the CDR3 is TGTGCCAGCAGTGAAGCAGGTGAGAGCACTGAAGCTTTCTTT. It translates to CASSEAGESTEAFF.

The chain couples TRBV5-1 to TRBJ1-1, with TRBD1 identical over 8 bases. Trimming took 4 bases from V and 1 from J; bases not matched to a gene: 3. The CDR3 is 14 residues long. CDR1 SGHRS and CDR2 YFSETQ come from the germline V gene. The CDR3 nucleotides are TGCGCCAGCAGCACCGGGACAGGGAACACTGAAGCTTTCTTT. Translating it yields CASSTGTGNTEAFF. Based on the CDR3 plus reference TRBV5-1 and TRBJ1-1, the full variable domain is KAGVTQTPRYLIKTRGQQVTLSCSPISGHRSVSWYQQTPGQGLQFLFEYFSETQRNKGNFPGRFSGRQFSNSRSEMNVSTLELGDSALYLCASSTGTGNTEAFFGQGTRLTVV.

The J gene is TRBJ2-3, the V gene TRBV6-6, with D hard to call. Germline-derived CDR1 and CDR2 are MNHNY and SVGAGI (reference sequence). Between the trimmed V and J ends, which lost 6 bases and 5 bases, there was a span of 18 bases. The CDR3 is made up of 15 amino acids. Here the CDR3 DNA reads TGTGCCAGCAGAGACCCGCATCTTTCGGGAGATACGCAGTATTTT. It codes for CASRDPHLSGDTQYF.